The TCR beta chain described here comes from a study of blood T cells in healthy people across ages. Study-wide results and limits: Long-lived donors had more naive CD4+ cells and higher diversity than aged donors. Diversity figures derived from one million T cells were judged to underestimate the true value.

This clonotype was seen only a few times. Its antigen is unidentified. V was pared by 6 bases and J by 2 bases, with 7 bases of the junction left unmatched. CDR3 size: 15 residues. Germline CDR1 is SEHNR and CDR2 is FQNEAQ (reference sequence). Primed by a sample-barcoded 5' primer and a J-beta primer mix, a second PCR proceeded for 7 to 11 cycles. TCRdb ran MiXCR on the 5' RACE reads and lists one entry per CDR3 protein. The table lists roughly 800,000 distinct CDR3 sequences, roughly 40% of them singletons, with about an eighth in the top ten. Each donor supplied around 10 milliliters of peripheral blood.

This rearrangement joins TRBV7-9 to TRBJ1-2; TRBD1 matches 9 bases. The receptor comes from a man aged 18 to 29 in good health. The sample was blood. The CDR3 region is CASRRDRGSNYGYTF. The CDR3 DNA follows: TGTGCCAGCAGACGAGACAGGGGGTCGAACTATGGCTACACCTTC. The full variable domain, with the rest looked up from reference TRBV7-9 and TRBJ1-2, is DTGVSQNPRHKITKRGQNVTFRCDPISEHNRLYWYRQTLGQGPEFLTYFQNEAQLEKSRLLSDRFSAERPKGSFSTLEIQRTEQGDSAMYLCASRRDRGSNYGYTFGSGTRLTVV.